This T cell receptor (beta chain) comes out of a study of regulatory T cells in long-lasting Graves disease. With iRepertoire HTBI primers and Arm-PCR of CDR3 regions, TCR beta libraries were built. TCRdb recomputed calls from the multiplex PCR reads with MiXCR, one row per CDR3 protein. The sample includes 530,000 or so distinct CDR3 sequences, 16% of them seen just once. Study outcomes and limitations: The TCR repertoire of persistent Graves' patients was less diverse than that of newly diagnosed ones.

Time point defined: newly diagnosed GD, antithyroid drugs for less than 3 months. Preparation of the TCR library used RNA extracted from PBMCs. V lost 3 bases and J lost 2, with 12 bases in between. The CDR3 contains 14 residues. The germline gives CDR1 SGHDT, CDR2 YYEEEE. There are a few counts of this clonotype. What it recognizes is unknown. In addition, the sample was reused for a study of T cells in Graves' hyperthyroidism and ophthalmopathy. That paper notes: Patients between 18 and 65 years old had hyperthyroidism, newly diagnosed and lasting under 2 months. The primer set for the first-round RT-PCR of the TCR CDR3 was HTBI. Among thyroid clonotypes expanded above 0.001, most also appeared in blood.

Sequencing used peripheral blood mononuclear cells (PBMCs), obtained at new diagnosis, from a patient treated with antithyroid drugs. The V and J genes are TRBV5-6 and TRBJ2-7; D tentatively fits TRBD1 or TRBD2 (5 bases each). This clonotype originated in a man younger than 35 with Graves disease. The CDR3 DNA reads TGTGCCAGCAGCTCAGAGGGGATCACCTACGAGCAGTACTTC. Translating gives CASSSEGITYEQYF. The entire variable domain, with the rest obtained from reference TRBV5-6 and TRBJ2-7, is as follows: DAGVTQSPTHLIKTRGQQVTLRCSPKSGHDTVSWYQQALGQGPQFIFQYYEEEERQRGNFPDRFSGHQFPNYSSELNVNALLLGDSALYLCASSSEGITYEQYFGPGTRLTVT.